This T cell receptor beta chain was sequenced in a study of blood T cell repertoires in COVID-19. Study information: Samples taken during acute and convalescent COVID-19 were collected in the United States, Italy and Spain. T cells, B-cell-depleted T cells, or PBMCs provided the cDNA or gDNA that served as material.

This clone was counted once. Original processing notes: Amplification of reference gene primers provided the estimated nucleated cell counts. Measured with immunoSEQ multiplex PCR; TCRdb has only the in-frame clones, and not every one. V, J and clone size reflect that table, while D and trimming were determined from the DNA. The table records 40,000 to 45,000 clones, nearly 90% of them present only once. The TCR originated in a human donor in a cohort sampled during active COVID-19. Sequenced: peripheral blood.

The CDR3 here is CASSSRGETQYF. In DNA, the CDR3 is TGTGCCAGCAGTTCCCGCGGGGAGACCCAGTACTTC. V and J are TRBV12-3 or TRBV12-4 and TRBJ2-5, with D possibly TRBD2 on 5 matching bases. The CDR3 runs to 12 residues. Trimming removed 4 bases from V and 5 bases from J, with 8 bases in between.